Listed here is a single T cell receptor (beta chain). Its antigen is not known. V trimming: 1 base; J trimming: 2 bases; junction bases outside the gene matches: 10. The germline V gene has CDR1 LNHDA and CDR2 SQIVND (reference sequence). CDR3 length: 18 amino acids. Produced via immunoSEQ multiplex PCR; TCRdb's table is partial and in-frame only. The sample has about 600,000 clones, around 97% seen once. The data originate from a study of shared clonotypes between healthy human individuals. Findings of the study overall: Donor clonotype sharing was expected to depend on sequencing depth.

The receptor was derived from a woman in her twenties or thirties in good health. Sequenced: naive CD4+ T cells sorted from blood. As for subset: CD45RA+ positively selected. The chain recombines TRBV19 with TRBJ2-5; 10 bases align to TRBD1. CDR3 sequence reads: CASSIVGTGVLRQETQYF. In DNA form, the CDR3 reads TGTGCCAGTAGTATAGTTGGGACAGGGGTCTTGCGACAAGAGACCCAGTACTTC.